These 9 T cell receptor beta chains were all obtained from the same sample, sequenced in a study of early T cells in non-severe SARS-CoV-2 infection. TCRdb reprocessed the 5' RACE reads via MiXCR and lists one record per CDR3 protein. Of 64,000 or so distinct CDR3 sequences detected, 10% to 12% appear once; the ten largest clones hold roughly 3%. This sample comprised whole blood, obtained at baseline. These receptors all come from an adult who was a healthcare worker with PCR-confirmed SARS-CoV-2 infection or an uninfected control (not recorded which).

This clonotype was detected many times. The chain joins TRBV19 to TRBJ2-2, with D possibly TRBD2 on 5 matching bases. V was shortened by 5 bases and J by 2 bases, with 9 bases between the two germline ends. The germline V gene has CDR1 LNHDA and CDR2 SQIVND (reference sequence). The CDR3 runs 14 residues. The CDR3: CASSPSFNTGELFF. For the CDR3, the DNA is TGTGCCAGTAGTCCTAGCTTTAACACCGGGGAGCTGTTTTTT.

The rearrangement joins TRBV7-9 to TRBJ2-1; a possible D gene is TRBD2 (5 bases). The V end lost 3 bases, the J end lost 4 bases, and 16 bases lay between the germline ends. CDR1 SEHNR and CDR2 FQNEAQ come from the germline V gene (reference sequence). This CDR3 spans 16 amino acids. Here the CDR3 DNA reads TGTGCCAGCAGCTTGCGTTTAGCGCCGAAATACAATGAGCAGTTCTTC. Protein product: CASSLRLAPKYNEQFF. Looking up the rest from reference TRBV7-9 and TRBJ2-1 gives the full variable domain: DTGVSQNPRHKITKRGQNVTFRCDPISEHNRLYWYRQTLGQGPEFLTYFQNEAQLEKSRLLSDRFSAERPKGSFSTLEIQRTEQGDSAMYLCASSLRLAPKYNEQFFGPGTRLTVL.

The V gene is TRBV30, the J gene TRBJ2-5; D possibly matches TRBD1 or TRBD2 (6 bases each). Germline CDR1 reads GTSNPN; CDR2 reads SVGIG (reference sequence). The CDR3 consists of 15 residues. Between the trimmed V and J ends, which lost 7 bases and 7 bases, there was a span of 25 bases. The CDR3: CASLRSQGYGGTQYF. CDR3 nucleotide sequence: TGTGCCTCGCTAAGGTCACAGGGCTACGGGGGGACCCAGTACTTC.

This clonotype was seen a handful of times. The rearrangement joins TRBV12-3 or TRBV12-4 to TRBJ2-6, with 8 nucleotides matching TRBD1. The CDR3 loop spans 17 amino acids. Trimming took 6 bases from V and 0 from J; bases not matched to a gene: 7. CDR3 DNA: TGTGCCAGCAGCAGCAGACAGGGGAGCTCTGGGGCCAACGTCCTGACTTTC. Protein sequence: CASSSRQGSSGANVLTF.

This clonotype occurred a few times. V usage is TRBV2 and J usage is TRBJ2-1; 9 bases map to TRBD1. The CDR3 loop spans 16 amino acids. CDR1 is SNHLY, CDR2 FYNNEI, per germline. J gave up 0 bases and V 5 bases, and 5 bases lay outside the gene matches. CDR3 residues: CASSWDRASSYNEQFF. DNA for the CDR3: TGTGCCAGCAGTTGGGACAGGGCGAGCTCCTACAATGAGCAGTTCTTC. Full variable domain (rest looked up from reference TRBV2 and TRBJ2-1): EPEVTQTPSHQVTQMGQEVILRCVPISNHLYFYWYRQILGQKVEFLVSFYNNEISEKSEIFDDQFSVERPDGSNFTLKIRSTKLEDSAMYFCASSWDRASSYNEQFFGPGTRLTVL.

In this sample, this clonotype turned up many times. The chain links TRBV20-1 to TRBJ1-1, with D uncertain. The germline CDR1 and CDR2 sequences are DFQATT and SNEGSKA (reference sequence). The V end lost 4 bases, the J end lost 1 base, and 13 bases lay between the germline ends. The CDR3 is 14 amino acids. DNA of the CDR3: TGCAGTGCTATGCCAGGCCGGTGGAACACTGAAGCTTTCTTT. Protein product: CSAMPGRWNTEAFF.

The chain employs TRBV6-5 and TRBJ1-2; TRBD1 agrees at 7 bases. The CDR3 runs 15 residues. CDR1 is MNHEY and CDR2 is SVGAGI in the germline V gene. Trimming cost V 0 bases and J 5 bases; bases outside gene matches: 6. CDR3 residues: CASSYSGQRAYGYTF. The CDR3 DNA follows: TGTGCCAGCAGTTACTCGGGACAGAGGGCTTATGGCTACACCTTC.

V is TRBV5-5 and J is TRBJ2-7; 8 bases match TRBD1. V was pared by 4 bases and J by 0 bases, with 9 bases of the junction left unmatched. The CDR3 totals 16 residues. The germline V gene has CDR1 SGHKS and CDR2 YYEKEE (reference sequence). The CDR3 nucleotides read TGTGCCAGCAGCGGTGATACAGGGGGAGCCTCCTACGAGCAGTACTTC. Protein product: CASSGDTGGASYEQYF.

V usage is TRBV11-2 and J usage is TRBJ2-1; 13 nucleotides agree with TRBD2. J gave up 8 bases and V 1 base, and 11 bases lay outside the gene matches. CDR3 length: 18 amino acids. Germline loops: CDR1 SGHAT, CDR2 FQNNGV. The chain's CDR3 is CASSLGLAGGRPWDEQFF. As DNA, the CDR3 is TGTGCCAGCAGCTTAGGACTAGCGGGGGGTAGGCCGTGGGATGAGCAGTTCTTC.